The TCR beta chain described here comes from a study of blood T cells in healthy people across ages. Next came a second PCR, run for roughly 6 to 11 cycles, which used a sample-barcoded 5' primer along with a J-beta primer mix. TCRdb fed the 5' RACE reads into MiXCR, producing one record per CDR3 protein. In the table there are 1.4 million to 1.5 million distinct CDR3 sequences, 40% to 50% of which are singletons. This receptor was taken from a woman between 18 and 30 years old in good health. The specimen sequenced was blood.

DNA of the CDR3: TGTGCCAGCAGCTCCCGGGACAGGGGGCCACCCCTCCACTTT. Translating it yields CASSSRDRGPPLHF. The chain couples TRBV7-3 to TRBJ1-6; 12 bases are a match to TRBD1. Trimming at V came to 4 bases and at J to 11 bases, leaving 3 bases not matched to a gene. The CDR3 runs 14 residues. The V gene's germline CDR1 is SGHTA and CDR2 FQGTGA.